Each of the 31 T cell receptor beta chains below was sequenced from the same sample in a study of control samples from healthy donors and cancer patients. Repertoires were generated with immunoSEQ multiplex PCR, while TCRdb's copy carries only in-frame clones and drops some. Here the sample spans 150,000 to 200,000 clones, more than 85% being singletons. Sequenced material: blood. The receptors originated from a woman in her twenties or thirties in good health.

This chain links TRBV11-2 with TRBJ2-5, with D perhaps assigned TRBD1 or TRBD2 (6 bases each). V gave up 5 bases and J gave up 6 bases, with 16 bases separating them. Germline-derived CDR1 and CDR2 are SGHAT and FQNNGV. The CDR3 contains 14 residues. In DNA form, the CDR3 reads TGTGCCAGCAGCGGGATGGGGGGCGGGAAGACCCAGTACTTC. It translates to CASSGMGGGKTQYF.

The chain joins TRBV3-1 (or the pseudogene TRBV3-2) to TRBJ1-3, with a tentative D call TRBD1 (5 bases). The V gene's germline CDR1 is LGHDT and CDR2 YNNKEL (reference sequence). V shed 6 bases and J shed 0 bases, with 12 bases lying between them. The CDR3 spans 15 residues. The chain's CDR3 is CASRAGFYSGNTIYF. The CDR3 DNA reads as TGTGCCAGCAGGGCAGGGTTTTACTCTGGAAACACCATATATTTT.

This clone was seen only a few times. The V and J genes are TRBV28 and TRBJ1-4; D uncertain. The V gene's germline CDR1 is MDHEN and CDR2 SYDVKM. This CDR3 spans 16 amino acids. V lost 5 bases and J lost 0, with 13 bases in between. In DNA form, the CDR3 reads TGTGCCAGCAGTCCCTTGGGCAGTGCAACTAATGAAAAACTGTTTTTT. This encodes CASSPLGSATNEKLFF.

V gene TRBV5-4 combines with J gene TRBJ2-7; D is perhaps TRBD1 (5 bases). Germline CDR1 and CDR2: SGHNT and YYREEE (reference sequence). The CDR3 spans 14 residues. The V end lost 0 bases, the J end lost 2 bases, and 9 bases lay between the germline ends. DNA of the CDR3: TGTGCCAGCAGCTTGGCAGGGCGCACCTACGAGCAGTACTTC. Protein: CASSLAGRTYEQYF. The whole variable domain, remainder taken from reference TRBV5-4 and TRBJ2-7, is ETGVTQSPTHLIKTRGQQVTLRCSSQSGHNTVSWYQQALGQGPQFIFQYYREEENGRGNFPPRFSGLQFPNYSSELNVNALELDDSALYLCASSLAGRTYEQYFGPGTRLTVT.

The rearrangement joins TRBV11-2 to TRBJ2-7; TRBD1 is a possible D gene (6 bases). CDR3 size: 16 residues. Per the germline V gene, CDR1 is SGHAT and CDR2 is FQNNGV. Trimming stripped 0 bases from V and 0 bases from J, with 12 bases between. DNA of the CDR3: TGTGCCAGCAGCTTAGAGCCCACAGGGAGCTCCTACGAGCAGTACTTC. Amino acids: CASSLEPTGSSYEQYF.

For the CDR3, the DNA is TGTGCCAGCGCAATTTTACGGGTCGGGGAGCAGTACTTC. Translation: CASAILRVGEQYF. The V and J genes are TRBV27 and TRBJ2-7, with no clear D. CDR1 is MNHEY and CDR2 is SMNVEV in the germline V gene (reference sequence). V was cut by 8 bases and J by 7 bases, with 18 bases left in between. This CDR3 has 13 residues.

This clone was seen more than once but under ten times. This rearrangement joins TRBV7-2 to TRBJ1-3; no firm D call. The germline V gene has CDR1 SGHTA and CDR2 FQGNSA. This CDR3 region has 14 residues. V was pared by 5 bases and J by 1 base, with 9 bases between. This CDR3 is CASSTTASGNTIYF. CDR3 bases: TGTGCCAGCAGCACAACAGCGTCTGGAAACACCATATATTTT.

This rearrangement joins TRBV28 to TRBJ1-4; maybe TRBD1 (6 bases). V was cut by 6 bases and J by 3 bases, with 11 bases left in between. Germline CDR1 reads MDHEN; CDR2 reads SYDVKM. The CDR3 sequence is 14 residues long. The CDR3 here is CASSVQGSNEKLFF. The CDR3 nucleotides read TGTGCCAGCAGCGTACAGGGTTCTAATGAAAAACTGTTTTTT. Looking up the rest from reference TRBV28 and TRBJ1-4 gives the full variable domain: DVKVTQSSRYLVKRTGEKVFLECVQDMDHENMFWYRQDPGLGLRLIYFSYDVKMKEKGDIPEGYSVSREKKERFSLILESASTNQTSMYLCASSVQGSNEKLFFGSGTQLSVL.

The chain has TRBV11-1 and TRBJ2-5; weak D call: TRBD1 (5 bases). V lost 2 bases and J lost 2, with 9 bases in between. This CDR3 region has 14 residues. Germline CDR1 reads SGHAT; CDR2 reads FQDESV (reference sequence). The CDR3 sequence is CASSLNAGQETQYF. In nucleotides, the CDR3 is TGTGCCAGCAGCTTAAACGCAGGGCAAGAGACCCAGTACTTC.

The chain joins TRBV16 to TRBJ1-1; no reliable D call. The CDR3 loop spans 15 amino acids. CDR1 KGHSY and CDR2 FQNENV come from the germline V gene. V lost 7 bases, J lost 1 base, and 16 bases lay in between. CDR3 sequence (DNA): TGTGCCAGCAAGACGGCGCACCGACCGAACACTGAAGCTTTCTTT. As protein: CASKTAHRPNTEAFF.

On this clone itself: The same CDR3 arises from other DNA sequences in this sample as well. V and J are TRBV18 and TRBJ2-7, with D possibly TRBD2 on 6 matching bases. The CDR3 totals 15 residues. The germline CDR1 and CDR2 sequences are KGHSH and LQKENI. Trimming stripped 3 bases from V and 0 bases from J, with 12 bases between. The CDR3 DNA follows: TGTGCCAGCTCACCGTCCCGGGGGAGCTCCTACGAGCAGTACTTC. This sequence encodes CASSPSRGSSYEQYF.

The gene calls are TRBV27 and TRBJ1-3; 8 bases align to TRBD1. The CDR3 spans 14 residues. From germline, CDR1 is MNHEY and CDR2 SMNVEV (reference sequence). Germline trimming cut 6 bases from V and 9 bases from J; bases unmatched to any gene: 10. CDR3 coding DNA: TGTGCCAGCAGCCCCGGACAGGGAATAGGCACCATATATTTT. It specifies CASSPGQGIGTIYF.

The V gene is TRBV5-1, the J gene TRBJ1-3, with a tentative D call TRBD1 (5 bases). Germline V gene lookup returns CDR1 SGHRS and CDR2 YFSETQ. The V end lost 4 bases, the J end lost 1 base, and 12 bases lay between the germline ends. This CDR3 has 15 amino acids. The DNA of the CDR3 is TGCGCCAGCAGCACCACGGGGGTTTCTGGAAACACCATATATTTT. It specifies CASSTTGVSGNTIYF.

Here the CDR3 DNA reads TGTGCTAGTGGCACCGGGACTAGCGGGAGAGTTACAGATACGCAGTATTTT. Protein: CASGTGTSGRVTDTQYF. V usage is TRBV12-5 and J usage is TRBJ2-3; 14 bases are shared with TRBD2. This CDR3 is 17 amino acids long. Germline V gene lookup returns CDR1 LGHNT and CDR2 FRNRAP. The V gene end was trimmed by 6 bases and the J gene end by 3 bases; junction bases not matched to a gene: 8.

The chain joins TRBV4-1 to TRBJ2-1; D not resolved. Germline V CDR1 and CDR2: MGHRA, YSYEKL. V lost 0 bases and J 3 bases, leaving 3 bases between the germline ends. The CDR3 sequence is 13 residues long. This CDR3 is CASSQDLYNEQFF. CDR3 DNA sequence: TGCGCCAGCAGCCAAGACCTCTACAATGAGCAGTTCTTC.

CDR3 sequence: CASSKPGASYEQYF. The CDR3 DNA reads TGTGCCAGTAGTAAACCCGGAGCCTCCTACGAGCAGTACTTC. V gene TRBV19 combines with J gene TRBJ2-7; D gene ambiguous. In germline, CDR1 is LNHDA, CDR2 SQIVND (reference sequence). V shed 4 bases and J shed 0 bases, with 10 bases lying between them. This CDR3 has 14 residues.

The CDR3 spells CASSLAPGGLYEQYF. CDR3 nucleotides: TGTGCCAGCAGCTTAGCCCCTGGGGGGCTCTACGAGCAGTACTTC. The J gene is TRBJ2-7, the V gene TRBV7-2; D possibly matches TRBD1 or TRBD2 (6 bases each). The CDR3 extends over 15 amino acids. Trimming removed 0 bases at V and 3 bases at J, with 12 bases between. CDR1 is SGHTA, CDR2 FQGNSA, per germline. Together with reference TRBV7-2 and TRBJ2-7, the CDR3 gives the full variable domain: GAGVSQSPSNKVTEKGKDVELRCDPISGHTALYWYRQSLGQGLEFLIYFQGNSAPDKSGLPSDRFSAERTGGSVSTLTIQRTQQEDSAVYLCASSLAPGGLYEQYFGPGTRLTVT.

This rearrangement joins TRBV20-1 to TRBJ1-5; D is uncertain. The CDR3 extends over 11 amino acids. CDR1 is DFQATT, CDR2 SNEGSKA, per germline (reference sequence). V lost 3 bases and J lost 0, with 0 bases in between. As DNA, the CDR3 is TGCAGTGCTAGTAGCAATCAGCCCCAGCATTTT. Translation: CSASSNQPQHF.

The chain couples TRBV11-3 to TRBJ2-5; 7 bases are a match to TRBD1. Germline V gene data show CDR1 as SGHNT and CDR2 as YENEEA. V trimming: 3 bases; J trimming: 2 bases; junction bases outside the gene matches: 3. The CDR3 covers 14 residues. CDR3 residues: CASSLTGRQETQYF. In nucleotides, the CDR3 is TGTGCCAGCAGCTTGACAGGGCGGCAAGAGACCCAGTACTTC.

This clone was observed once. This chain joins TRBV28 and TRBJ1-5, with TRBD1 as a possible D gene (5 bases). Germline V lookup: CDR1 MDHEN, CDR2 SYDVKM. V gave up 8 bases and J gave up 4 bases, with 18 bases separating them. This CDR3 is 15 amino acids long. The chain's CDR3 is CASFRGTLLNQPQHF. In DNA, the CDR3 is TGTGCCAGCTTCCGGGGGACCTTGCTAAATCAGCCCCAGCATTTT.

V usage is TRBV5-1 and J usage is TRBJ2-3; TRBD1 matches at 8 bases. CDR1 is SGHRS, CDR2 YFSETQ, per germline. The CDR3 is made up of 16 amino acids. V lost 0 bases and J lost 0; bases outside the gene matches: 3. CDR3 residues: CASSLVGQGSTDTQYF. The CDR3 nucleotides read TGCGCCAGCAGCTTGGTAGGACAGGGTAGCACAGATACGCAGTATTTT.

As concerns this clone: The junction and the germline gene differ at one end; a read error may be behind it. J is TRBJ2-7 and V is TRBV6-6, with D possibly TRBD1 on 5 matching bases. CDR1 is MNHNY, CDR2 SVGAGI, per germline (reference sequence). The CDR3 length is 12 residues. CDR3 residues: CASSSDSDEQYF. CDR3 in DNA: TGTGCCAGCAGTTCCGACAGCGACGAACAGTACTTC.

The genes are TRBV27 and TRBJ2-5; a possible D gene is TRBD1 (6 bases). The CDR3 extends over 18 amino acids. Deletions cut 5 bases from V and 0 bases from J, with 22 bases between. Per germline, CDR1 MNHEY and CDR2 SMNVEV (reference sequence). Here the CDR3 DNA reads TGTGCCAGCAGTCCGGAGCCCCGGGGAAGGGGGTACCAAGAGACCCAGTACTTC. Amino acid sequence: CASSPEPRGRGYQETQYF.

The chain recombines TRBV6-5 with TRBJ2-1; D is uncertain. Germline V gene lookup returns CDR1 MNHEY and CDR2 SVGAGI. The CDR3 runs to 13 residues. V was pared by 6 bases and J by 8 bases, with 14 bases between. CDR3: CASRFVAIDEQFF. In DNA, the CDR3 is TGTGCCAGCAGATTTGTAGCTATAGATGAGCAGTTCTTC.

The V and J genes are TRBV24-1 and TRBJ2-1; a possible D gene is TRBD1 (5 bases). This CDR3 has 15 residues. V was trimmed by 0 bases and J by 8 bases, leaving 13 bases between them. The germline V gene encodes CDR1 KGHDR and CDR2 SFDVKD. The DNA for the CDR3 is TGTGCCACCAGTGATTTGAGGGGAAGTGTCGATGAGCAGTTCTTC. This codes for CATSDLRGSVDEQFF.

The chain couples TRBV18 to TRBJ1-4, with TRBD1 matching over 9 bases. CDR3 length equals 15 residues. J gave up 10 bases and V 0 bases, and 6 bases lay outside the gene matches. Germline values: CDR1 KGHSH, CDR2 LQKENI. DNA for the CDR3: TGTGCCAGCTCACCACCGGGACAGGGAATGGGAAAACTGTTTTTT. It codes for CASSPPGQGMGKLFF.

The rearrangement joins TRBV18 to TRBJ2-1; D possibly uses TRBD1 or TRBD2 (5 bases each). The V and J ends lost 3 bases and 0 bases respectively, with 9 bases between them. CDR1 is KGHSH and CDR2 is LQKENI in the germline V gene. The CDR3 loop spans 15 amino acids. This chain's CDR3 is CASSPRGSSYNEQFF. DNA for the CDR3: TGTGCCAGCTCACCCCGGGGCAGCTCCTACAATGAGCAGTTCTTC.

The chain links TRBV28 to TRBJ2-1, with TRBD2 matching over 12 bases. Germline V gene lookup returns CDR1 MDHEN and CDR2 SYDVKM. V was clipped by 4 bases and J by 8 bases; unmatched bases: 21. There are 20 residues in the CDR3. CDR3 sequence (DNA): TGTGCCAGCAGTTCCAAAGTCTGGACTAGCGGGGCCCTAGGACAAGATGAGCAGTTCTTC. Its translation: CASSSKVWTSGALGQDEQFF.

The chain has TRBV5-4 and TRBJ2-6; 8 bases are a match to TRBD1. Per germline, CDR1 SGHNT and CDR2 YYREEE (reference sequence). V gave up 3 bases and J gave up 14 bases; unmatched junction bases: 7. The CDR3 has 13 residues. The CDR3 bases are TGTGCCAGCAGCTCAGGACAGGGCATTATCCTGACTTTC. It is translated as CASSSGQGIILTF. Full variable domain (rest looked up from reference TRBV5-4 and TRBJ2-6): ETGVTQSPTHLIKTRGQQVTLRCSSQSGHNTVSWYQQALGQGPQFIFQYYREEENGRGNFPPRFSGLQFPNYSSELNVNALELDDSALYLCASSSGQGIILTFGAGSRLTVL.

V and J are TRBV9 and TRBJ1-5; D unclear. V was shortened by 3 bases and J by 0 bases, with 4 bases between the two germline ends. The CDR3 consists of 13 residues. The germline CDR1 and CDR2 sequences are SGDLS and YYNGEE. CDR3 region: CASSAYSNQPQHF. The CDR3 DNA is TGTGCCAGCAGCGCGTATAGCAATCAGCCCCAGCATTTT.

The chain has TRBV5-4 and TRBJ1-4; 10 bases map to TRBD1. This CDR3 spans 15 amino acids. V gave up 2 bases and J gave up 5 bases; unmatched junction bases: 3. CDR1 is SGHNT, CDR2 YYREEE, per germline (reference sequence). CDR3 in DNA: TGTGCCAGCAGCTTTCCGACAGGGGGCAATGAAAAACTGTTTTTT. It translates to CASSFPTGGNEKLFF.